This TCR beta chain derives from a study of T cell changes during pregnancy in multiple sclerosis. From germline, CDR1 is GTSNPN and CDR2 SVGIG (reference sequence). This CDR3 is built from 11 residues. Trimming took off 4 bases at V and 2 bases at J, with 6 bases between the two ends. TCRdb keeps only in-frame clones here, not all; method: immunoSEQ multiplex PCR. Of some 38,000 clones listed, 90% are singletons. This chain links TRBV30 with TRBJ2-7; D remains unclear. The clonotype originates from a female donor with multiple sclerosis, enrolled in a pregnancy study. The sequenced sample was CD4+ T cells from peripheral blood mononuclear cells, obtained in the second trimester of pregnancy. CDR3 coding DNA: TGTGCCTGGAACAGAGCCTACGAGCAGTACTTC. Translating gives CAWNRAYEQYF.